These 18 T cell receptor beta chains were all obtained from the same sample, sequenced in a study of blood T cell repertoires in COVID-19. The data were produced by immunoSEQ multiplex PCR, yet TCRdb's version contains in-frame clones alone and is incomplete. The sample has 200,000 to 250,000 clones, 85% to 90% seen once; the top ten hold about 15%. The source material was PBMCs or T cells enriched from blood (not recorded which). Receptors originate from a woman in her forties or fifties with acute COVID-19.

The V gene is TRBV2, the J gene TRBJ1-3, with unresolved D. V lost 7 bases and J lost 0, with 10 bases in between. The CDR3 covers 14 residues. From germline, CDR1 is SNHLY and CDR2 FYNNEI. The CDR3, as DNA: TGTGCCAGCAAACCGGTTCACTCTGGAAACACCATATATTTT. Encoded protein: CASKPVHSGNTIYF.

This chain uses TRBV19 with TRBJ2-1; TRBD2 aligns across 9 bases. Per the germline V gene, CDR1 is LNHDA and CDR2 is SQIVND (reference sequence). The CDR3 has 15 residues. With 2 bases clipped from V and 8 bases from J, the junction kept 7 bases outside the gene matches. The CDR3 loop is CASSIRGRAFDEQFF. In DNA, the CDR3 is TGTGCCAGTAGTATACGCGGGAGGGCCTTTGATGAGCAGTTCTTC.

The chain recombines TRBV15 with TRBJ2-6; no definite D call. The length of the CDR3 is 16 residues. V was pared by 1 base and J by 4 bases, with 11 bases between. Germline V gene sequence: CDR1 LNHNV, CDR2 YYDKDF (reference sequence). CDR3: CATSRVVTQGANVLTF. CDR3 DNA sequence: TGTGCCACCAGCAGAGTGGTTACCCAGGGGGCCAACGTCCTGACTTTC.

CDR3 sequence: CASSRGLAYYEQYF. In DNA, the CDR3 is TGTGCCAGCAGTCGCGGACTAGCCTACTACGAGCAGTACTTC. The chain has TRBV28 and TRBJ2-7; 8 bases match TRBD2. The CDR3 totals 14 residues. Germline V lookup: CDR1 MDHEN, CDR2 SYDVKM. Unmatched junction bases numbered 6, after V lost 5 bases and J lost 3 bases. Filled out from reference TRBV28 and TRBJ2-7, the complete variable domain reads DVKVTQSSRYLVKRTGEKVFLECVQDMDHENMFWYRQDPGLGLRLIYFSYDVKMKEKGDIPEGYSVSREKKERFSLILESASTNQTSMYLCASSRGLAYYEQYFGPGTRLTVT.

The chain carries TRBV6-2 or TRBV6-3 and TRBJ2-2, with 7 positions matching TRBD2. This CDR3 contains 14 residues. The V segment lost 5 bases and the J segment 6 bases; nucleotides outside the gene matches: 6. Germline V gene data show CDR1 as MNHEY and CDR2 as SVGEGT. The CDR3 sequence: CASSRGGSPGELFF. The DNA of the CDR3 is TGTGCCAGCAGTCGCGGCGGGAGTCCCGGGGAGCTGTTTTTT.

The chain carries TRBV28 and TRBJ1-4; 9 bases agree with TRBD1. The CDR3 has 14 residues. The germline CDR1 and CDR2 sequences are MDHEN and SYDVKM. The ends lost 3 bases at V and 8 bases at J; junction bases unmatched: 4. Written as DNA, the CDR3 is TGTGCCAGCAGTTTGGACAGGGGACGAGAAAAACTGTTTTTT. Protein: CASSLDRGREKLFF.

This clone was found once. The J gene is TRBJ2-7, the V gene TRBV7-9, with 8 bases fitting TRBD2. Germline trimming cut 3 bases from V and 3 bases from J; bases unmatched to any gene: 4. CDR1 SEHNR and CDR2 FQNEAQ come from the germline V gene (reference sequence). This CDR3 region has 14 residues. In nucleotides, the CDR3 is TGTGCCAGCAGCTTTAGCGGGAATCTCTACGAGCAGTACTTC. Translating gives CASSFSGNLYEQYF.

This rearrangement joins TRBV28 to TRBJ2-7; TRBD1 matches at 9 bases. After removal of 3 bases from V and 3 bases from J, the junction contained 3 bases not matched to a gene. The CDR3 runs 14 residues. Germline V lookup: CDR1 MDHEN, CDR2 SYDVKM. The CDR3 is CASSFPGQGYEQYF. The CDR3 region has the DNA TGTGCCAGCAGTTTCCCGGGACAGGGCTACGAGCAGTACTTC.

The chain employs TRBV7-6 and TRBJ2-3; no definite D call. This CDR3 region has 14 residues. CDR1 is SGHVS, CDR2 FNYEAQ, per germline. The V gene lost 3 bases and the J gene lost 0 bases, with 7 bases spanning the gap. CDR3 protein: CASSLQDSTDTQYF. The CDR3 region has the DNA TGTGCCAGCAGCTTGCAGGATAGCACAGATACGCAGTATTTT.

This chain uses TRBV5-1 with TRBJ2-3; 7 bases match TRBD2. The CDR3 has 15 residues. The germline V gene has CDR1 SGHRS and CDR2 YFSETQ. The V gene end was trimmed by 6 bases and the J gene end by 4 bases; junction bases not matched to a gene: 11. The CDR3 region is CASTLSGLTSDTQYF. The CDR3 DNA follows: TGCGCCAGCACCCTTAGCGGGTTGACATCAGATACGCAGTATTTT.

The rearrangement links TRBV7-8 to TRBJ1-1, with D maybe TRBD1 (6 bases). V lost 1 base and J lost 5, with 11 bases in between. The length of the CDR3 is 14 residues. Germline V gene lookup returns CDR1 SGHVS and CDR2 FQNEAQ. CDR3 amino acids: CASSLEGGRTEAFF. The CDR3 nucleotides read TGTGCCAGCAGCTTAGAGGGGGGGCGGACTGAAGCTTTCTTT.

The CDR3 loop is CATHLIGGPRITGELFF. For the CDR3, the DNA is TGTGCCACCCACCTAATCGGGGGACCCCGAATCACCGGGGAGCTGTTTTTT. The chain has TRBV19 and TRBJ2-2, with TRBD2 as a possible D gene (6 bases). Between the trimmed V and J ends, which lost 10 bases and 4 bases, there was a span of 25 bases. CDR3 length: 17 residues. The germline CDR1 and CDR2 sequences are LNHDA and SQIVND (reference sequence).

The J gene is TRBJ1-1, the V gene TRBV4-1, with D possibly TRBD1 on 5 matching bases. V was clipped by 6 bases and J by 4 bases, with 12 bases between them. CDR1 and CDR2 (germline): MGHRA, YSYEKL. This CDR3 is built from 13 residues. The CDR3 region is CASRRGESTEAFF. Written as DNA, the CDR3 is TGCGCCAGCAGGCGGGGGGAGAGCACTGAAGCTTTCTTT.

The genes are TRBV6-4 and TRBJ2-3; TRBD2 aligns across 9 bases. The CDR3 is 15 amino acids. Per the germline V gene, CDR1 is MRHNA and CDR2 is SNTAGT. V lost 3 bases and J lost 4; bases outside the gene matches: 5. CDR3 residues: CASSEGLAGSDTQYF. In nucleotides, the CDR3 is TGTGCCAGCAGTGAGGGTCTAGCGGGATCAGATACGCAGTATTTT.

The chain employs TRBV19 and TRBJ2-7, with 8 bases fitting TRBD1. CDR1 LNHDA and CDR2 SQIVND come from the germline V gene (reference sequence). With 6 bases clipped from V and 2 bases from J, the junction kept 3 bases outside the gene matches. CDR3 length equals 13 residues. The CDR3 sequence: CASRSGGAYEQYF. Written as DNA, the CDR3 is TGTGCCAGTAGGTCAGGGGGCGCCTACGAGCAGTACTTC. Using reference TRBV19 and TRBJ2-7 for the parts outside the CDR3, the full variable domain is DGGITQSPKYLFRKEGQNVTLSCEQNLNHDAMYWYRQDPGQGLRLIYYSQIVNDFQKGDIAEGYSVSREKKESFPLTVTSAQKNPTAFYLCASRSGGAYEQYFGPGTRLTVT.

This clone was recorded only once. J is TRBJ2-7 and V is TRBV5-1, with TRBD2 matching over 7 bases. Germline CDR1 and CDR2: SGHRS and YFSETQ. The CDR3 is made up of 16 amino acids. V was pared by 4 bases and J by 3 bases, with 13 bases of the junction left unmatched. CDR3 residues: CASSPFTGGSFYEQYF. CDR3 sequence (DNA): TGCGCCAGCAGCCCATTCACGGGGGGATCCTTCTACGAGCAGTACTTC.

This clone was found once. The chain links TRBV29-1 to TRBJ1-2; D is ambiguous. This CDR3 comprises 14 residues. Per the germline V gene, CDR1 is SQVTM and CDR2 is ANQGSEA. Trimming left V 4 bases short and J 8 bases short, with 20 bases between. Written as DNA, the CDR3 is TGCAGCGTTGTCGTAGGGTTGGGAGATCAGGGCTACACCTTC. This gives the protein CSVVVGLGDQGYTF.

V is TRBV2 and J is TRBJ2-3, with a tentative D call TRBD1 (6 bases). The V gene lost 5 bases and the J gene lost 4 bases, with 16 bases spanning the gap. The germline gives CDR1 SNHLY, CDR2 FYNNEI. The CDR3 totals 15 residues. The CDR3 sequence is CASSRTGFQADTQYF. As DNA, the CDR3 is TGTGCCAGCAGTCGAACAGGGTTTCAAGCAGATACGCAGTATTTT.